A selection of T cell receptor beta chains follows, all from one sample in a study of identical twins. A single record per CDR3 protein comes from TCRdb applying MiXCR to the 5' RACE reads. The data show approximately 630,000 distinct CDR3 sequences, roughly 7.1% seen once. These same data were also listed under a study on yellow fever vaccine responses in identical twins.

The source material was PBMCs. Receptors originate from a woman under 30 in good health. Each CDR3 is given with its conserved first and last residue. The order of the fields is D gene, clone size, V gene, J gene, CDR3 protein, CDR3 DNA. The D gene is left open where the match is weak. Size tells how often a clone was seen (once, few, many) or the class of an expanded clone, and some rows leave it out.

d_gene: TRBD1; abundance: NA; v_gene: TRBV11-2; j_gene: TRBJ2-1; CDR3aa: CASGDRGSYNEQFF; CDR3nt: TGTGCCAGCGGAGACAGGGGATCCTACAATGAGCAGTTCTTC
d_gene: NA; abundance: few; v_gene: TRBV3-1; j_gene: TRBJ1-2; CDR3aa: CASSQGEFYGYTF; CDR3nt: TGTGCCAGCAGCCAAGGGGAATTCTATGGCTACACCTTC
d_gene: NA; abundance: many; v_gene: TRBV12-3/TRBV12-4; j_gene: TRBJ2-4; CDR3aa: CASSLGQVAAKNIQYF; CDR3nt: TGTGCCAGCAGTTTAGGGCAGGTGGCAGCCAAAAACATTCAGTACTTC
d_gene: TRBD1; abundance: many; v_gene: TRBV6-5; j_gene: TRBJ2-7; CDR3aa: CASSYGDRGYEQYF; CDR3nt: TGTGCCAGCAGTTACGGGGACAGGGGGTACGAGCAGTACTTC
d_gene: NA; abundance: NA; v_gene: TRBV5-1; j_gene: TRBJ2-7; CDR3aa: CASKEGLGASYEQYF; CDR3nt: TGCGCCAGCAAGGAAGGTTTGGGGGCTTCCTACGAGCAGTACTTC
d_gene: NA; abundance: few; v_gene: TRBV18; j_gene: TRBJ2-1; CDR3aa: CASSPPVTQNSEQFF; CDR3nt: TGTGCCAGCTCACCACCGGTAACTCAAAACAGTGAGCAGTTCTTC
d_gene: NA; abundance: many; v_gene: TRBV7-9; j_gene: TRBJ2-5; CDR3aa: CASYGESGTQYF; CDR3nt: TGTGCCAGCTATGGGGAATCTGGGACCCAGTACTTC
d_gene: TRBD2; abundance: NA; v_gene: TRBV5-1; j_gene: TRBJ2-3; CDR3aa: CASSLEIAGRTDTQYF; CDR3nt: TGCGCCAGCAGCTTGGAGATAGCGGGCCGCACAGATACGCAGTATTTT
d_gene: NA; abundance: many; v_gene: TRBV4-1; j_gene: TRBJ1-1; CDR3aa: CASSQVGRVKSEAFF; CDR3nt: TGCGCCAGCAGCCAAGTAGGCAGGGTGAAAAGTGAAGCTTTCTTT
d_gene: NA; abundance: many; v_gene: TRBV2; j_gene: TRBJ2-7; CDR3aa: CASFRIYEQYF; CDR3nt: TGTGCCAGCTTCCGGATCTACGAGCAGTACTTC
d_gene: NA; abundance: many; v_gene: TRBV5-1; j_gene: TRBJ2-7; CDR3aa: CASSLESQGVEQYF; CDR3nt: TGCGCCAGCAGCTTGGAGAGTCAGGGTGTCGAGCAGTACTTC
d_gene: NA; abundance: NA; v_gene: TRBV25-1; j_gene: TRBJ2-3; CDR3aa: CASRAGADTQYF; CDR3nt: TGTGCCAGCAGAGCAGGGGCAGATACGCAGTATTTT
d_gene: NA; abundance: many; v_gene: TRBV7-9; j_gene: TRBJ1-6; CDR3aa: CASSSRDGLNSPLHF; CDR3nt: TGTGCCAGCAGCTCCCGGGACGGACTTAATTCACCCCTCCACTTT
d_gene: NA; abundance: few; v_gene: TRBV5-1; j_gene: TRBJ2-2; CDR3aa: CASSPGGLLNTGELFF; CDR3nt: TGCGCCAGCAGCCCAGGGGGACTCCTTAACACCGGGGAGCTGTTTTTT
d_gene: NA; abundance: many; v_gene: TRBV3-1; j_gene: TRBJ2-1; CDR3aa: CASSQEGLGWNEQFF; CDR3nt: TGTGCCAGCAGCCAAGAGGGCCTGGGATGGAATGAGCAGTTCTTC